This record concerns one T cell receptor (beta chain) sequence. Antigen unknown. The CDR3 consists of 14 residues. Germline V lookup: CDR1 SNHLY, CDR2 FYNNEI. J lost 3 bases, V lost 6 bases, and 1 base had no gene match. Amplification used 60 Vbeta primers and 13 Jbeta primers. This table comes from immunoSEQ multiplex PCR, and its TCRdb copy is limited to in-frame clones, with some not included. The sample comprises 160,000 or so clones, 70% to 80% of which are singletons, and approximately 4.5% rests with the top ten. The data were obtained in a study of cytomegalovirus exposure and HLA in healthy donors. Study results and caveats: 150 to 200 TCR beta chains were listed as cytomegalovirus-associated.

The chain carries TRBV2 and TRBJ2-2; 10 nucleotides match TRBD1. This clonotype was obtained from a middle-aged man in good health and CMV-seronegative. Sequencing was carried out using PBMCs. This chain's CDR3 is CASRGQGYTGELFF. The CDR3 DNA follows: TGTGCCAGCAGGGGACAGGGGTACACCGGGGAGCTGTTTTTT.